Listed here is a single TCR beta chain. Its matching antigen is unknown. Each bulk PBMC sample had around 360 ng DNA loaded. Assay used: immunoSEQ multiplex PCR; TCRdb lists only in-frame clones, some missing. The table has roughly 6,600 clones, more than 75% seen once; the top ten hold around a third. Documented time point: week 3, after first cycle of checkpoint inhibitor. Samples come from before therapy and from week 3 after the first blockade cycle. The entry originates in a study of blood T cell dynamics during melanoma immunotherapy. The study, taken as a whole, reports: Unlike progressors, later disease-control patients had W3 repertoires gaining clonality or diversity.

Germline CDR1 LNHDA, CDR2 SQIVND (reference sequence). Trimming cost V 7 bases and J 9 bases; bases outside gene matches: 13. This CDR3 region has 17 residues. This clonotype was sampled from a human donor with melanoma. Some clones in this sample may be carry-over from other donors' samples. This specimen consisted of blood, obtained from a patient treated with checkpoint blockade. The chain recombines TRBV19 with TRBJ2-2, with 14 bases lining up with TRBD2. CDR3: CASTRGLAGARSRELFF. The CDR3 DNA sequence: TGTGCCAGTACTCGGGGACTAGCGGGGGCCCGGTCCAGGGAGCTGTTTTTT.